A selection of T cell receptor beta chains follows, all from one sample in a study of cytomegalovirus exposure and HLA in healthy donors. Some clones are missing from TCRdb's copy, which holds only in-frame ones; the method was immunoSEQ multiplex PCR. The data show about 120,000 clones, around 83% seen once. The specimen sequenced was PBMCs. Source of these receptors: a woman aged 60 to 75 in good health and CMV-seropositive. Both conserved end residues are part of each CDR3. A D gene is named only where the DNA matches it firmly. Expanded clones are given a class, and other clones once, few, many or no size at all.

TGTGCCAGCAGCGAGGGTACACAGGGCGTATCTAACTATGGCTACACCTTC,CASSEGTQGVSNYGYTF,-,TRBV5-4,TRBJ1-2,-
TGTGCTAGTGGCCTGGGACAGGACTTACTTAGAGCTTTCTTT,CASGLGQDLLRAFF,-,TRBV12-5,TRBJ1-1,TRBD1
TGTGCCAGCAGCTTAGATAGTAGGGCAGGGACTCACGGCTACACCTTC,CASSLDSRAGTHGYTF,-,TRBV7-2,TRBJ1-2,-
TGTGCCAGCAGCGTAGGCCCCTCGGGACTAGCTGGAGATACGCAGTATTTT,CASSVGPSGLAGDTQYF,-,TRBV9,TRBJ2-3,TRBD2
TGCGCCAGCAGCCAAGATTTCGGTAACCCCTCCTACGAGCAGTACTTC,CASSQDFGNPSYEQYF,-,TRBV4-1,TRBJ2-7,-
TGTGCCAGCAGTCCCCCCAATCGGATAGCGGGGCGAAGTTCCTACAATGAGCAGTTCTTC,CASSPPNRIAGRSSYNEQFF,-,TRBV28,TRBJ2-1,TRBD2
TGTGCCAGCAGCCTACAGGGAAATCAGCCCCAGCATTTT,CASSLQGNQPQHF,-,TRBV6-6,TRBJ1-5,-
TGTGCCAGCAGTGATTGGCAGGGTCGGCGCTACACCTTC,CASSDWQGRRYTF,-,TRBV6-1,TRBJ1-2,-
TGTGCCAGCAGTGACAGGGTCTCGGGAGGCTACACCTTC,CASSDRVSGGYTF,-,TRBV6-4,TRBJ1-2,-
TGTGCCAGCAGTTTACCCGGGACAGCAAACACCGGGGAGCTGTTTTTT,CASSLPGTANTGELFF,-,TRBV28,TRBJ2-2,TRBD1
TGTGCCTGGAGCTTTATTAGGGGTAGCGGGAGTGGCCTGAAAAACATTCAGTACTTC,CAWSFIRGSGSGLKNIQYF,-,TRBV30,TRBJ2-4,TRBD2
TGTGCCAGCAGTTACTCATACCGGGATGAGCAGTTCTTC,CASSYSYRDEQFF,few,TRBV6-5,TRBJ2-1,-
TGCGCCAGCAGCTTTACACAGCAGTCTACTAGCACAGATACGCAGTATTTT,CASSFTQQSTSTDTQYF,-,TRBV5-1,TRBJ2-3,-
TGTGCCAGCAGCTCAAGACAGGGTCAAGAGACCCAGTACTTC,CASSSRQGQETQYF,-,TRBV7-3,TRBJ2-5,TRBD1
TGTGCCAGTGGACAGGGGGTCAGTGGGGCCAACGTCCTGACTTTC,CASGQGVSGANVLTF,-,TRBV28,TRBJ2-6,TRBD1
TGTGCCAGCAGACCCGGACTCAGCAATCAGCCCCAGCATTTT,CASRPGLSNQPQHF,-,TRBV2,TRBJ1-5,-
TGTGCCAGCAGCGTAGTAGCCACGACGGGAGGCTACACCTTC,CASSVVATTGGYTF,-,TRBV9,TRBJ1-2,-
TGTGCCAGCAGCTTAAATGCGGGGAGCTCCTACAATGAGCAGTTCTTC,CASSLNAGSSYNEQFF,-,TRBV7-3,TRBJ2-1,-
TGCAGCGTGATACCGGGACAGGGTTTTAGAGAAGCTTTCTTT,CSVIPGQGFREAFF,-,TRBV29-1,TRBJ1-1,TRBD1
TGTGCCAGCAGCTTAGCGGGACTCGGTTACGAGCAGTACTTC,CASSLAGLGYEQYF,-,TRBV7-9,TRBJ2-7,-
TGTGCCAGCAGTACTCTAGCGGGAGTTGATGTTTCTGGGTCCTGCGAGCAGTACTTC,CASSTLAGVDVSGSCEQYF,-,TRBV28,TRBJ2-7,TRBD2
TGCAGCGCTCAGAGGGGGAGCTCCTACGAGCAGTACTTC,CSAQRGSSYEQYF,-,TRBV29-1,TRBJ2-7,-
TGTGCCAGCAGCCAAGGGTCTTACAGTGAAGCTTTCTTT,CASSQGSYSEAFF,-,TRBV4-2,TRBJ1-1,-
TGTGCCAGCAGTGGTTATTCGACAGGGGGCGATGGCTACACCTTC,CASSGYSTGGDGYTF,-,TRBV28,TRBJ1-2,TRBD1
TGTGCCAGCAGCTTAACAGGCGAGACCTACGAGCAGTACTTC,CASSLTGETYEQYF,-,TRBV5-6,TRBJ2-7,-
TGTGCCAGTAATGGCAGGGGGCACACTGAAGCTTTCTTT,CASNGRGHTEAFF,few,TRBV19,TRBJ1-1,TRBD1
TGTGCCAGTACCGCGAACCCAGCGGCGGGATCAGATACGCAGTATTTT,CASTANPAAGSDTQYF,-,TRBV19,TRBJ2-3,-
TGCGCCAGCAGCTTGCGACCGGGACAGGCTAATGAAAAACTGTTTTTT,CASSLRPGQANEKLFF,-,TRBV5-1,TRBJ1-4,TRBD1
TGTGCCAGCAGCCTTCAAGGACAGGGGGACGAGCAGTACTTC,CASSLQGQGDEQYF,few,TRBV9,TRBJ2-7,TRBD1
TGTGCCAGCAGCACCGGGACAGAGTACACAGATACGCAGTATTTT,CASSTGTEYTDTQYF,-,TRBV28,TRBJ2-3,TRBD1
TGTGCCAGCAGTGCGCGGAAGGAACTTTACGAGCAGTACTTC,CASSARKELYEQYF,-,TRBV6-5,TRBJ2-7,-
TGTGCCAGCAGTTGGCGTCGGGGGATGGTTGAAAAACTGTTTTTT,CASSWRRGMVEKLFF,few,TRBV2,TRBJ1-4,-
TGTGCCAGCAGCAAGTGGGACATCTACGAGCAGTACTTC,CASSKWDIYEQYF,-,TRBV5-6,TRBJ2-7,-
TGTGCCTGGAGTGGGGGGGTGAGAGAAAAACTGTTTTTT,CAWSGGVREKLFF,few,TRBV30,TRBJ1-4,-
TGTGCCAGTGCCGACAGGAGAAATTCACCCCTCCACTTT,CASADRRNSPLHF,-,TRBV19,TRBJ1-6,-
TGTGCCAGCTCACCATCGGCCACGGCGGGAGAGACCCAGTACTTC,CASSPSATAGETQYF,-,TRBV18,TRBJ2-5,-
TGCGCCAGCAGCCCAGGGGAGGGGAGATCACCCCTCCACTTT,CASSPGEGRSPLHF,-,TRBV5-1,TRBJ1-6,-
TGTGCCACCAGCAGAGTGAGGGACCTAAGAGGCGGGGATTTATACAATGAGCAGTTCTTC,CATSRVRDLRGGDLYNEQFF,few,TRBV15,TRBJ2-1,-
TGTGCCAGTAGTCGTGACAGGACCAATTATGGCTACACCTTC,CASSRDRTNYGYTF,-,TRBV19,TRBJ1-2,-
TGTGCCAGTACCGACCTCGTGGGGAGCACTGAAGCTTTCTTT,CASTDLVGSTEAFF,-,TRBV19,TRBJ1-1,-
TGTGCCAGCAGTATGCATCCAGGGGGCTCACCCTATGGCTACACCTTC,CASSMHPGGSPYGYTF,-,TRBV2,TRBJ1-2,TRBD1
TGTGCCAGCTCACCGTCCATAGCGGGCCTAGGGAATTCCGAGCAGTTCTTC,CASSPSIAGLGNSEQFF,-,TRBV18,TRBJ2-1,TRBD2
TGTGCCAGCAGCCAAGATCAGACTAGCGGGATCAATGAGCAGTTCTTC,CASSQDQTSGINEQFF,once,TRBV4-2,TRBJ2-1,TRBD2
TGTGCCATCAGTGAAGGAACAGATGGATACGAGCAGTACTTC,CAISEGTDGYEQYF,-,TRBV10-3,TRBJ2-7,-
TGTGCCAGCAGGTCCGCCGGGACTAGGTCTAGGAATGAGCAGTTCTTC,CASRSAGTRSRNEQFF,-,TRBV28,TRBJ2-1,TRBD2
TGTGCCTGCGGGGGGCTGGGTTACAATGAGCAGTTCTTC,CACGGLGYNEQFF,few,TRBV27,TRBJ2-1,TRBD2
TGTGCCGGCAGCTCCCCCCAAGCGACGGTCGAGAAACCAGATACGCAGTATTTT,CAGSSPQATVEKPDTQYF,-,TRBV13,TRBJ2-3,-
TGTGCCAGCGGAAGACAGGGGGCGCTTGTGGTCTACGAGCAGTACTTC,CASGRQGALVVYEQYF,once,TRBV27,TRBJ2-7,TRBD1
TGTGCCAGCAGCGTAGGGGGACAGGGGGGCGTTGGAGAAGAGACCCAGTACTTC,CASSVGGQGGVGEETQYF,few,TRBV9,TRBJ2-5,TRBD1
TGCGCCAGCAGTGAGTCAAGGGGCGTCCCGGGTGCTTTCTTT,CASSESRGVPGAFF,-,TRBV10-1,TRBJ1-1,-
TGCGCCAGCATGGCTCAGGGGTCGGAGACCCAGTACTTC,CASMAQGSETQYF,-,TRBV5-1,TRBJ2-5,-